The T cell receptor (beta chain) under discussion was sequenced for a study of identical twins. Study findings and constraints: Twin-shared out-of-frame alpha sequences showed excess low generation probability. Insertions were fewer in abundant cord blood beta clonotypes, whereas memory repertoires showed none of this pattern. Out-of-frame beta chain sequences displayed weaker excess sharing between twins.

In regard to this clonotype: Antigen: not known. The junction and the germline gene differ at one end; a read error may be behind it.

Every donor was a healthy Caucasian. From the 5' RACE reads, TCRdb called clonotypes with MiXCR, one entry per CDR3 protein. The sample has 1.5 million to 2 million distinct CDR3 sequences; under 35% are singletons. Germline V gene data show CDR1 as KGHDR and CDR2 as SFDVKD. This CDR3 comprises 13 residues. This chain links TRBV24-1 with TRBJ1-1; a possible D gene is TRBD1 (5 bases). Sequenced material: cord blood. This clonotype was obtained from a newborn girl in good health. For the CDR3, the DNA is TGTGCCACCGGTCTACCAGGGACCACTGAGGCTTTCTTT. It is translated as CATGLPGTTEAFF.